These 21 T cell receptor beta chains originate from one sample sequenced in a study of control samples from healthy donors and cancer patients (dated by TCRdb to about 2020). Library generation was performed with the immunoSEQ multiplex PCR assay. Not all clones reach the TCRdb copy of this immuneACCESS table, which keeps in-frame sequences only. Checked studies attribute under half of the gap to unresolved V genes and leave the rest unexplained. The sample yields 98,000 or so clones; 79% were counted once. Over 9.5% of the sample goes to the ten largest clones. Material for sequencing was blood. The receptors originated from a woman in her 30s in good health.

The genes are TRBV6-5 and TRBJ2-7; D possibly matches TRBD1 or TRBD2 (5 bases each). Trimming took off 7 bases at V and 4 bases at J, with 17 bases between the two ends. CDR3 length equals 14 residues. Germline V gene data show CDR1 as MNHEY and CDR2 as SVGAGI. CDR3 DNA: TGTGCCAGCAAAAGGGCGGGCAGGGAGTACGAGCAGTACTTC. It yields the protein CASKRAGREYEQYF.

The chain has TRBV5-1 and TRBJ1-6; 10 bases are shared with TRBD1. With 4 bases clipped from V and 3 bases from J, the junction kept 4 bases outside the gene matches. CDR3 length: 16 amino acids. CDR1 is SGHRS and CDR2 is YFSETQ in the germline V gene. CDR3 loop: CASSARTGGYNSPLHF. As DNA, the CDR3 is TGCGCCAGCAGCGCAAGGACAGGGGGCTATAATTCACCCCTCCACTTT.

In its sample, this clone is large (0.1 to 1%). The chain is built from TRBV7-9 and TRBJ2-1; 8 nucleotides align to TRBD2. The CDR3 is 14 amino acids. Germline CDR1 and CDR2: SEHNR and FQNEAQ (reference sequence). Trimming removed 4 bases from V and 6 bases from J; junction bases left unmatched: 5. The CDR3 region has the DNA TGTGCCAGCAGCTCCGGGACTAGTCCCAATGAGCAGTTCTTC. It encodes CASSSGTSPNEQFF.

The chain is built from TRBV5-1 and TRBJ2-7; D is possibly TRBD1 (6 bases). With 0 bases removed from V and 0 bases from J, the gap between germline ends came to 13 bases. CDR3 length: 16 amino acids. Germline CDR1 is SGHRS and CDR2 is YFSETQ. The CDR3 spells CASSLGTSGVSYEQYF. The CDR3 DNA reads TGCGCCAGCAGCTTGGGGACCTCAGGGGTCTCCTACGAGCAGTACTTC.

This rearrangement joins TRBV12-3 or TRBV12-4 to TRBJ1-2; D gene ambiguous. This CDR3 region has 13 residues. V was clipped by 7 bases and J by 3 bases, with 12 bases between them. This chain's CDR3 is CASTLSPDYGYTF. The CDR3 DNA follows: TGTGCCAGCACCCTGTCCCCTGACTATGGCTACACCTTC.

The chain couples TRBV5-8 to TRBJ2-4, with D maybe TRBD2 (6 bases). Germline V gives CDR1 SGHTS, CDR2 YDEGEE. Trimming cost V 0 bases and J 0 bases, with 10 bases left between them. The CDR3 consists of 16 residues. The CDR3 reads CASSLGGRLAKNIQYF. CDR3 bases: TGTGCCAGCAGCTTGGGGGGGAGGCTAGCCAAAAACATTCAGTACTTC.

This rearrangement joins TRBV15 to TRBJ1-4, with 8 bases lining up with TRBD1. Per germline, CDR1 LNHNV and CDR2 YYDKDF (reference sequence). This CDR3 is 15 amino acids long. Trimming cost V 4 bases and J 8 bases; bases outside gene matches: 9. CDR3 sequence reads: CATSTTGQAREKLFF. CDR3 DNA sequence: TGTGCCACCAGCACTACGGGACAGGCGAGGGAAAAACTGTTTTTT.

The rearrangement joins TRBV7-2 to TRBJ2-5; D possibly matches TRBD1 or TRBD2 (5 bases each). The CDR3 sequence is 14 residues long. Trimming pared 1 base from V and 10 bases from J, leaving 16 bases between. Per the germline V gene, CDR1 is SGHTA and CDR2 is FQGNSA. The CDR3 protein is CASSLGGRDVDQYF. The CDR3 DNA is TGTGCCAGCAGCTTAGGGGGACGGGATGTCGACCAGTACTTC.

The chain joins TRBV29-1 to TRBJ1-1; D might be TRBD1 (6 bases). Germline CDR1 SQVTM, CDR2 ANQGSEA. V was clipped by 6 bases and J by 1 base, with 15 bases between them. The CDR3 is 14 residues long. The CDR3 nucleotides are TGCAGCGTGACAGGTCAGGGGAAGAACACTGAAGCTTTCTTT. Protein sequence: CSVTGQGKNTEAFF.

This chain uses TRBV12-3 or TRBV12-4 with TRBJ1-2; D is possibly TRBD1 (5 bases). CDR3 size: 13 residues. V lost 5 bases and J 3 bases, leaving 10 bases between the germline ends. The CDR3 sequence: CASSPDSDYGYTF. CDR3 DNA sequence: TGTGCCAGCAGTCCCGACAGCGACTATGGCTACACCTTC.

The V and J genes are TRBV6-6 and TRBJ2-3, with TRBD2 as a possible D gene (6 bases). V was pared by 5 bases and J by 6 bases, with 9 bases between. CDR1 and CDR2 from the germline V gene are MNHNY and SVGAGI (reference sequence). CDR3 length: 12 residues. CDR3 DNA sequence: TGTGCCAGCAGTCCGGGGGTGGATACGCAGTATTTT. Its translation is CASSPGVDTQYF.

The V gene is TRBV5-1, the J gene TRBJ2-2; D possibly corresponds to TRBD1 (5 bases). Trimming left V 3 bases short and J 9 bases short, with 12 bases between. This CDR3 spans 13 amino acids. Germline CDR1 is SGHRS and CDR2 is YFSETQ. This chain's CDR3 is CASSSAWGRELFF. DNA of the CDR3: TGCGCCAGCAGCTCAGCATGGGGCCGGGAGCTGTTTTTT.

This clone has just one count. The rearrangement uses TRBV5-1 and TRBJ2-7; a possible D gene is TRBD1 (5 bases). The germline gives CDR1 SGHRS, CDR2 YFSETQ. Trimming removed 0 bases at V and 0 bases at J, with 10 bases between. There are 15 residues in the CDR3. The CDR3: CASSLDPQGSYEQYF. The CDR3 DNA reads TGCGCCAGCAGCTTGGACCCCCAGGGCTCCTACGAGCAGTACTTC.

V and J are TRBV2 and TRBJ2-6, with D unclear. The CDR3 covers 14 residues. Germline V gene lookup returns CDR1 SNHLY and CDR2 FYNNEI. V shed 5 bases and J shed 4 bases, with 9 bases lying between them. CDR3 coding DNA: TGTGCCAGCAGTTACGCCGTCGGGGCCAACGTCCTGACTTTC. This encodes CASSYAVGANVLTF. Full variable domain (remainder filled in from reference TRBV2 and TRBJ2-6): EPEVTQTPSHQVTQMGQEVILRCVPISNHLYFYWYRQILGQKVEFLVSFYNNEISEKSEIFDDQFSVERPDGSNFTLKIRSTKLEDSAMYFCASSYAVGANVLTFGAGSRLTVL.

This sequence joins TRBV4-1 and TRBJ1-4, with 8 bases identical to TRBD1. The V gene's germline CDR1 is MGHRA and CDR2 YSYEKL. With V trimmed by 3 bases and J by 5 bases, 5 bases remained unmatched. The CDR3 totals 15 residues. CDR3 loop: CASSHGDRSNEKLFF. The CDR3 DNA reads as TGCGCCAGCAGCCATGGGGACAGGAGCAATGAAAAACTGTTTTTT.

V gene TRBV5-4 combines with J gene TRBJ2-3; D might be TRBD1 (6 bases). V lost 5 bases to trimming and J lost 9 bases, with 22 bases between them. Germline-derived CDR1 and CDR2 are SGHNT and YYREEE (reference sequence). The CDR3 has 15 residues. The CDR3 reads CASSSGRDLRGTQYF. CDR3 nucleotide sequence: TGTGCCAGCAGTTCCGGACGGGACCTGAGGGGGACGCAGTATTTT.

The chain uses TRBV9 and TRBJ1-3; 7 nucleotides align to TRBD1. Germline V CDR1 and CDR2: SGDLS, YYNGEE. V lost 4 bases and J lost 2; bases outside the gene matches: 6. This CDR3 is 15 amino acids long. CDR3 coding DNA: TGTGCCAGCAGCCTCCAAGACAGGGCTGGAAACACCATATATTTT. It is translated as CASSLQDRAGNTIYF.

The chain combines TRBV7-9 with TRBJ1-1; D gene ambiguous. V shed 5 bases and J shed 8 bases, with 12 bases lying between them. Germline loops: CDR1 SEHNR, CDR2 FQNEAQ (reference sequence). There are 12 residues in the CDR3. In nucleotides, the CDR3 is TGTGCCAGCAGCCTCGAGCGGGGAGAAGCTTTCTTT. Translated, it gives CASSLERGEAFF.

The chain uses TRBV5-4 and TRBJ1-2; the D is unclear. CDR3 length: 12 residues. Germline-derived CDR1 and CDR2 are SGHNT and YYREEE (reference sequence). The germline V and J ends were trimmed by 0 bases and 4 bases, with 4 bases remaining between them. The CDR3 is CASSLVSYGYTF. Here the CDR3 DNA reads TGTGCCAGCAGCTTGGTTAGCTATGGCTACACCTTC.

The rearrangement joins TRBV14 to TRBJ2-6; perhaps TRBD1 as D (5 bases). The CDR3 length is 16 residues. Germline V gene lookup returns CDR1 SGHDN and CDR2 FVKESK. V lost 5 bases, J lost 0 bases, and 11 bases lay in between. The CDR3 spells CASSRGWSSGANVLTF. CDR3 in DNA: TGTGCCAGCAGCAGGGGTTGGAGCTCTGGGGCCAACGTCCTGACTTTC.

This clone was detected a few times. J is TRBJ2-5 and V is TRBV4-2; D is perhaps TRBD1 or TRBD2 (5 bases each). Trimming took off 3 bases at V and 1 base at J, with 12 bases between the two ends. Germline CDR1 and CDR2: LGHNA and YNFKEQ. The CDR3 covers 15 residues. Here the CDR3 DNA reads TGTGCCAGCAGCCACCTCCGGGACGGCCAAGAGACCCAGTACTTC. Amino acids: CASSHLRDGQETQYF.